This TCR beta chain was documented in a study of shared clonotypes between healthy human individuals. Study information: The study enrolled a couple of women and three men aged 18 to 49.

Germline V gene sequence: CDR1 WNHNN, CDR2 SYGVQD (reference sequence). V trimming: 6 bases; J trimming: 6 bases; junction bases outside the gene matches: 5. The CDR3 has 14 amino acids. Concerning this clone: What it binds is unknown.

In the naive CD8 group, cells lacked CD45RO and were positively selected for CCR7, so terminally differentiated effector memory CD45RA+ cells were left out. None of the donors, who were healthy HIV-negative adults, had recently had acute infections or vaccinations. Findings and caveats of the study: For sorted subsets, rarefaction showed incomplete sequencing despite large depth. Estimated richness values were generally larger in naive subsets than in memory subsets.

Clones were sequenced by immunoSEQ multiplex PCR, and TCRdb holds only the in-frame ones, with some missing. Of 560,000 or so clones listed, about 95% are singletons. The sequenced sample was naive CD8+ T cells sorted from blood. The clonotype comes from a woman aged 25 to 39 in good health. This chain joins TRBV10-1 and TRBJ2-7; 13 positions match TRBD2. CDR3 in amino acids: CASSPGTSGVEQYF. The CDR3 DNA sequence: TGCGCCAGCAGCCCCGGGACTAGCGGGGTCGAGCAGTACTTC.